The 32 T cell receptor beta chains reported below all come from one sample, sequenced in a study of blood T cell repertoires in COVID-19. Sequencing used immunoSEQ multiplex PCR; TCRdb keeps in-frame clones, though not all of them. This sample has more than 300,000 clones; 70% to 90% occur once, and the top ten carry around 6%. The sample consisted of PBMCs or T cells enriched from blood (not recorded which). Receptors originate from a woman between 25 and 40 years old who had recovered from COVID-19.

This chain links TRBV30 with TRBJ1-2; 8 bases agree with TRBD1. Germline CDR1 and CDR2: GTSNPN and SVGIG (reference sequence). J was trimmed by 7 bases and V by 0 bases; bases with no gene match: 7. The CDR3 sequence is 14 residues long. The CDR3 coding sequence is TGTGCCTGGAGTGTACTCGTAGGACAGGGTGGCTACACCTTC. Amino acids: CAWSVLVGQGGYTF.

The V call is TRBV27, the J call TRBJ2-3, with TRBD1 identical over 7 bases. This CDR3 region has 19 residues. V was pared by 3 bases and J by 0 bases, with 15 bases of the junction left unmatched. The germline CDR1 and CDR2 sequences are MNHEY and SMNVEV (reference sequence). This CDR3 reads CASSFPGPGTAISTDTQYF. As DNA, the CDR3 is TGTGCCAGCAGTTTTCCCGGGCCAGGGACAGCAATAAGCACAGATACGCAGTATTTT.

The gene calls are TRBV11-2 and TRBJ2-1, with 11 bases lining up with TRBD2. From germline, CDR1 is SGHAT and CDR2 FQNNGV. After removal of 3 bases from V and 7 bases from J, the junction contained 5 bases not matched to a gene. The CDR3 contains 15 residues. CDR3 residues: CASSFSGGAGNEQFF. The CDR3 region has the DNA TGTGCCAGCAGCTTTAGCGGGGGGGCGGGAAATGAGCAGTTCTTC.

The chain has TRBV30 and TRBJ1-6; D is ambiguous. The germline V gene encodes CDR1 GTSNPN and CDR2 SVGIG (reference sequence). This CDR3 is 12 amino acids long. V gave up 4 bases and J gave up 3 bases, with 4 bases separating them. The CDR3 nucleotides are TGTGCCTGGACGGTCTATAATTCACCCCTCCACTTT. It specifies CAWTVYNSPLHF.

The CDR3 spells CASSLQDRSSYEQYF. In DNA form, the CDR3 reads TGTGCCAGCAGCCTACAGGACAGGAGCTCCTACGAGCAGTACTTC. The genes are TRBV27 and TRBJ2-7; TRBD1 agrees at 7 bases. The CDR3 extends over 15 amino acids. The J segment lost 0 bases and the V segment lost 6 bases, leaving 8 bases of the junction unmatched. Germline V gives CDR1 MNHEY, CDR2 SMNVEV (reference sequence).

This rearrangement joins TRBV4-3 to TRBJ1-1; tentatively, D is TRBD1 (6 bases). CDR1 and CDR2 from the germline V gene are LGHNA and YSLEER. The CDR3 spans 15 residues. V was trimmed by 1 base and J by 0 bases, leaving 9 bases between them. CDR3 in DNA: TGCGCCAGCAGCCAAGTAAGGGGGTTGAACACTGAAGCTTTCTTT. It is translated as CASSQVRGLNTEAFF.

The rearrangement uses TRBV9 and TRBJ1-1; the D gene is possibly TRBD1 (5 bases). This CDR3 contains 15 residues. The V and J ends lost 0 bases and 3 bases respectively, with 12 bases between them. The germline V gene encodes CDR1 SGDLS and CDR2 YYNGEE. The CDR3 nucleotides are TGTGCCAGCAGCGTAGCTTGGGGCAGTCACACTGAAGCTTTCTTT. Its translation is CASSVAWGSHTEAFF. The complete variable domain, with remaining parts taken from reference TRBV9 and TRBJ1-1, reads DSGVTQTPKHLITATGQRVTLRCSPRSGDLSVYWYQQSLDQGLQFLIQYYNGEERAKGNILERFSAQQFPDLHSELNLSSLELGDSALYFCASSVAWGSHTEAFFGQGTRLTVV.

This clone was recorded only once. V usage is TRBV30 and J usage is TRBJ1-6; no definite D call. Germline loops: CDR1 GTSNPN, CDR2 SVGIG (reference sequence). The CDR3 consists of 16 residues. V was cut by 2 bases and J by 0 bases, with 11 bases left in between. The CDR3, as DNA: TGTGCCTGGAGTTTGGGCAGTTTCTCCTATAATTCACCCCTCCACTTT. Translated, it gives CAWSLGSFSYNSPLHF.

The genes are TRBV19 and TRBJ1-5, with a tentative D call TRBD1 (6 bases). The germline CDR1 and CDR2 sequences are LNHDA and SQIVND (reference sequence). The CDR3 totals 16 residues. Deletions cut 3 bases from V and 5 bases from J, with 17 bases between. DNA of the CDR3: TGTGCCAGTAGTATCCTTACTACAGGGAGGGATCAGCCCCAGCATTTT. Protein sequence: CASSILTTGRDQPQHF.

The gene calls are TRBV6-5 and TRBJ1-5; 7 bases match TRBD1. The CDR3 runs to 14 residues. J lost 5 bases, V lost 6 bases, and 7 bases had no gene match. Per germline, CDR1 MNHEY and CDR2 SVGAGI. The CDR3 protein is CASSPRDRYQPQHF. CDR3 DNA sequence: TGTGCCAGCAGCCCCCGGGACAGATATCAGCCCCAGCATTTT.

This clone was seen only once. The chain uses TRBV7-3 and TRBJ1-1; 7 bases line up with TRBD1. CDR3 length equals 13 residues. Germline V gene sequence: CDR1 SGHTA, CDR2 FQGTGA. V gave up 3 bases and J gave up 4 bases; unmatched junction bases: 2. CDR3 amino acids: CASSLTGITEAFF. The CDR3 DNA is TGTGCCAGCAGCTTGACAGGGATCACTGAAGCTTTCTTT.

The chain combines TRBV11-1 with TRBJ2-7; 8 nucleotides align to TRBD2. Germline CDR1 and CDR2: SGHAT and FQDESV (reference sequence). Losses at the gene ends were 6 bases for V and 2 bases for J; bases not matched to a gene: 9. The length of the CDR3 is 15 residues. The CDR3 is CASRPPGGVTYEQYF. The DNA for the CDR3 is TGTGCCAGCAGGCCCCCCGGGGGGGTCACCTACGAGCAGTACTTC.

The table lists this clone with a count of one. The genes are TRBV24-1 and TRBJ2-2; D remains ambiguous. This CDR3 contains 16 residues. Trimming took off 4 bases at V and 3 bases at J, with 14 bases between the two ends. The germline gives CDR1 KGHDR, CDR2 SFDVKD. The CDR3 DNA follows: TGTGCCACCAGTGAACTGCAGGTCTCGTACACCGGGGAGCTGTTTTTT. Translation gives CATSELQVSYTGELFF.

The chain employs TRBV5-1 and TRBJ1-1, with D possibly being TRBD1 (6 bases). Germline CDR1 reads SGHRS; CDR2 reads YFSETQ. The V end was cut by 1 base, the J end by 5 bases, with 12 bases between. The CDR3 spans 14 residues. The CDR3 nucleotides are TGCGCCAGCAGCTTGTCAGGGGCAGGGACTGAAGCTTTCTTT. It yields the protein CASSLSGAGTEAFF.

CDR3 sequence reads: CSASSRGEAFF. The CDR3 DNA follows: TGCAGTGCTAGTTCAAGGGGCGAAGCTTTCTTT. The rearrangement links TRBV20-1 to TRBJ1-1; D is possibly TRBD1 (5 bases). In germline, CDR1 is DFQATT, CDR2 SNEGSKA (reference sequence). The CDR3 length is 11 residues. The V end lost 3 bases, the J end lost 8 bases, and 10 bases lay between the germline ends.

The chain couples TRBV6-5 to TRBJ1-1; D gene unclear. The CDR3 runs 13 residues. CDR1 is MNHEY, CDR2 SVGAGI, per germline. V was clipped by 4 bases and J by 1 base, with 7 bases between them. The CDR3 region has the DNA TGTGCCAGCAGTTTCGGCGGGAACACTGAAGCTTTCTTT. This gives the protein CASSFGGNTEAFF.

This chain uses TRBV29-1 with TRBJ1-5, with a possible D match to TRBD1 (5 bases). Trimming shortened V by 4 bases and J by 6 bases, and 10 bases separated the two germline ends. The CDR3 sequence is 12 residues long. Germline V gene lookup returns CDR1 SQVTM and CDR2 ANQGSEA. The CDR3 reads CSVGGESQPQHF. CDR3 sequence (DNA): TGCAGCGTTGGGGGGGAAAGTCAGCCCCAGCATTTT.

This clone came up once. The chain couples TRBV2 to TRBJ2-1; 10 nucleotides align to TRBD1. The CDR3 contains 13 residues. Germline V CDR1 and CDR2: SNHLY, FYNNEI. V shed 6 bases, J shed 6 bases, and the junction held 2 bases outside the gene matches. DNA of the CDR3: TGTGCCAGCAGGACAGGGGGCATCAATGAGCAGTTCTTC. Its translation is CASRTGGINEQFF.

The gene calls are TRBV18 and TRBJ1-5, with D possibly being TRBD1 (6 bases). CDR3 length: 16 residues. Trimming shortened V by 6 bases and J by 0 bases, and 15 bases separated the two germline ends. The germline V gene has CDR1 KGHSH and CDR2 LQKENI. The CDR3 DNA sequence: TGTGCCAGCTCCCGGGACATAGAAGATAGCAATCAGCCCCAGCATTTT. This gives the protein CASSRDIEDSNQPQHF.

This CDR3 is CAWNSGGSGQPQHF. The CDR3 DNA reads TGTGCCTGGAACTCGGGGGGGTCGGGTCAGCCCCAGCATTTT. The J gene is TRBJ1-5, the V gene TRBV30, with a tentative D call TRBD1 (5 bases). CDR1 is GTSNPN, CDR2 SVGIG, per germline (reference sequence). The CDR3 length is 14 residues. Trimming pared 4 bases from V and 6 bases from J, leaving 16 bases between.

This clone has only one observation. The CDR3 protein is CASSYGTGGSNTEAFF. The CDR3 bases are TGCGCCAGCAGTTACGGGACAGGGGGTTCGAACACTGAAGCTTTCTTT. The V call is TRBV5-1, the J call TRBJ1-1; 11 nucleotides line up with TRBD1. The germline V gene has CDR1 SGHRS and CDR2 YFSETQ. This CDR3 is built from 16 residues. V lost 5 bases to trimming and J lost 1 base; unmatched junction nucleotides: 7.

This chain joins TRBV7-9 and TRBJ1-2; TRBD1 aligns across 7 bases. The CDR3 length is 15 residues. Germline-derived CDR1 and CDR2 are SEHNR and FQNEAQ (reference sequence). After removal of 0 bases from V and 3 bases from J, the junction contained 4 bases not matched to a gene. CDR3 nucleotides: TGTGCCAGCAGCTTAGCAGGGGGCCAGGACTATGGCTACACCTTC. This encodes CASSLAGGQDYGYTF. The full variable domain, rest sourced from reference TRBV7-9 and TRBJ1-2, is DTGVSQNPRHKITKRGQNVTFRCDPISEHNRLYWYRQTLGQGPEFLTYFQNEAQLEKSRLLSDRFSAERPKGSFSTLEIQRTEQGDSAMYLCASSLAGGQDYGYTFGSGTRLTVV.

This clone was seen a few times. The chain is built from TRBV10-3 and TRBJ2-7, with 10 bases that match TRBD2. J lost 3 bases, V lost 10 bases, and 9 bases had no gene match. Per the germline V gene, CDR1 is ENHRY and CDR2 is SYGVKD. CDR3 length: 14 residues. The CDR3 spells CATAFSGGNYEQYF. DNA for the CDR3: TGTGCCACCGCCTTTAGCGGGGGGAACTACGAGCAGTACTTC.

This clone has more than one count but fewer than ten. The rearrangement uses TRBV10-2 and TRBJ2-7; 8 nucleotides agree with TRBD1. The CDR3 is made up of 13 amino acids. The V segment lost 8 bases and the J segment 3 bases; nucleotides outside the gene matches: 6. CDR1 WSHSY and CDR2 SAAADI come from the germline V gene. The CDR3 region has the DNA TGCGCCAGCCGCGGACAGGGTCTCTACGAGCAGTACTTC. It translates to CASRGQGLYEQYF.

V gene TRBV10-1 combines with J gene TRBJ2-4; 10 nucleotides line up with TRBD1. J was trimmed by 9 bases and V by 6 bases; bases with no gene match: 11. The CDR3 is 15 amino acids. Looked up from germline, CDR1 is WNHNN and CDR2 is SYGVQD (reference sequence). The CDR3 here is CASSPGTGVTSIQYF. The CDR3 bases are TGCGCCAGCAGCCCCGGGACAGGGGTCACCAGCATTCAGTACTTC.

This chain joins TRBV6-4 and TRBJ2-3; 9 bases fit TRBD2. Germline trimming cut 3 bases from V and 8 bases from J; bases unmatched to any gene: 9. Germline CDR1 is MRHNA and CDR2 is SNTAGT. The length of the CDR3 is 15 residues. CDR3 sequence reads: CASSEGLAGESTQYF. As DNA, the CDR3 is TGTGCCAGCAGTGAGGGGTTAGCGGGGGAATCTACGCAGTATTTT.

This clone was recorded only once. The chain recombines TRBV25-1 with TRBJ2-3; 12 nucleotides line up with TRBD2. The CDR3 loop spans 14 amino acids. The germline V gene has CDR1 MGHDK and CDR2 SYGVNS. The J segment lost 6 bases and the V segment lost 8 bases, leaving 6 bases of the junction unmatched. CDR3 region: CASRTSGGRDTQYF. The CDR3 DNA follows: TGTGCCAGCCGAACTAGCGGGGGGAGGGATACGCAGTATTTT.

The sample holds a few counts of this clone. The gene calls are TRBV11-2 and TRBJ2-2, with 10 bases that match TRBD2. Germline V gene data show CDR1 as SGHAT and CDR2 as FQNNGV. There are 15 residues in the CDR3. Trimming cost V 5 bases and J 7 bases; bases outside gene matches: 7. The CDR3 loop is CASSISGGASGELFF. In DNA form, the CDR3 reads TGTGCCAGCAGCATAAGCGGGGGGGCCAGCGGGGAGCTGTTTTTT.

The chain combines TRBV19 with TRBJ1-1; 9 nucleotides align to TRBD1. The CDR3 is 13 amino acids. Losses at the gene ends were 8 bases for V and 5 bases for J; bases not matched to a gene: 6. Per germline, CDR1 LNHDA and CDR2 SQIVND (reference sequence). The CDR3 spells CASARQGGTEAFF. DNA for the CDR3: TGTGCCAGTGCCAGACAGGGGGGAACTGAAGCTTTCTTT.

The chain couples TRBV27 to TRBJ1-2, with 8 bases that match TRBD1. The V segment lost 5 bases and the J segment 7 bases; nucleotides outside the gene matches: 18. This CDR3 is built from 17 residues. Germline CDR1 MNHEY, CDR2 SMNVEV (reference sequence). This CDR3 is CASSLTGTGLIGIGYTF. In DNA form, the CDR3 reads TGTGCCAGCAGTCTTACCGGGACAGGCTTAATCGGGATTGGCTACACCTTC.

Note on this clone: In the same sample, other DNA sequences code for this CDR3. The V gene is TRBV14, the J gene TRBJ1-1, with D tentatively TRBD1 (6 bases). This CDR3 contains 14 residues. V was cut by 2 bases and J by 6 bases, with 13 bases left in between. Germline values: CDR1 SGHDN, CDR2 FVKESK. The CDR3 is CASSQTGLGAEAFF. In DNA, the CDR3 is TGTGCCAGCAGCCAAACAGGGCTCGGGGCTGAAGCTTTCTTT.

CDR3 nucleotides: TGCAGCGTTGAAGTAGGGGGAGGGGGCTACACCTTC. Translated, it gives CSVEVGGGGYTF. The V and J genes are TRBV29-1 and TRBJ1-2; D is perhaps TRBD1 (6 bases). Looked up from germline, CDR1 is SQVTM and CDR2 is ANQGSEA. Trimming took 1 base from V and 8 from J, leaving 11 bases between them. This CDR3 comprises 12 residues.